This T cell receptor beta chain appears in the sequencing data of a study of CD8+CD57+ T cells in acquired aplastic anemia. Using genomic DNA as the template, TCR beta VDJ and CDR3 profiling was carried out. One entry per CDR3 protein results from TCRdb running MiXCR on the reads. The repertoire holds some 180,000 distinct CDR3 sequences, with roughly three fifths as singletons. Sequenced patients had shown CD8+CD57+ cell expansion by flow cytometry. The CDR3 length is 14 residues. Trimming cost V 3 bases and J 4 bases; bases outside gene matches: 4. CDR1 MGHDK and CDR2 SYGVNS come from the germline V gene.

This chain links TRBV25-1 with TRBJ2-3; 7 bases are shared with TRBD1. Material for sequencing was sorted CD4+, CD8+, or CD8+CD57+ T cells (not recorded which) from PBMCs. This clonotype was sampled from a human donor with aplastic anemia. This CDR3 reads CASSDDRVADTQYF. The CDR3 DNA reads TGTGCCAGCAGTGATGACAGGGTAGCAGATACGCAGTATTTT.